The source of this T cell receptor (beta chain) is a study of blood T cell repertoires in COVID-19. Study-wide background: COVID-19 samples from acute and convalescent phases originated in the United States, Italy and Spain.

This clone was found once. Per the original methods: It was from reference gene primer amplification that nucleated cell counts were estimated. This table comes from immunoSEQ multiplex PCR, and its TCRdb copy is limited to in-frame clones, with some not included. The D gene and trimming were derived from the DNA, and the V and J assignments and clone size from that table. The data hold about 360,000 clones, with roughly four fifths observed a single time. Specimen: peripheral blood. This receptor was obtained from a human donor with acute or convalescent COVID-19. The donor label of this sample is uncertain.

The CDR3, as DNA: TGTGCCAGTAGTTTGGGGCAGAGCTATCTCTCTGGGGCCAACGTCCTGACTTTC. This translates into CASSLGQSYLSGANVLTF. J is TRBJ2-6 and V is TRBV19, with TRBD1 as a possible D gene (5 bases). Deletions cut 5 bases from V and 0 bases from J, with 17 bases between. The CDR3 is made up of 18 amino acids. Germline V CDR1 and CDR2: LNHDA, SQIVND (reference sequence).